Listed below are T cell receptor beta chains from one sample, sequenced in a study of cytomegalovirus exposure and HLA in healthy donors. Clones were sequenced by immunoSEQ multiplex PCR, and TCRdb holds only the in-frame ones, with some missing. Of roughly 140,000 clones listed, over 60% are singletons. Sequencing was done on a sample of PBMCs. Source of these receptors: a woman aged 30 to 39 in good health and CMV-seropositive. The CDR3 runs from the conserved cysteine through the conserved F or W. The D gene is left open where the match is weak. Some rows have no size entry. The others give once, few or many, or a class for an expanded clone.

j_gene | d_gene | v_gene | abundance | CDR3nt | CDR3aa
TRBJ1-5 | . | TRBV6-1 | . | TGTGCCAGCAGGTCTCCGGGCGGGGAAAATCAGCCCCAGCATTTT | CASRSPGGENQPQHF
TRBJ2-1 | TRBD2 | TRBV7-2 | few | TGTGCCGGGGGACTAGCGGGAAGCTCCTACAATGAGCAGTTCTTC | CAGGLAGSSYNEQFF
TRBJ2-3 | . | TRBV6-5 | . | TGTGCCAGCAGTTACGGGGGGACAGATACGCAGTATTTT | CASSYGGTDTQYF
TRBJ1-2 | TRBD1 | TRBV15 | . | TGTGCCACCAGCAGGATCACAGGGGGCAACTATGGCTACACCTTC | CATSRITGGNYGYTF
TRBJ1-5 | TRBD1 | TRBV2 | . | TGTGCCAGCAGTGGACAGGGTAGCAATCAGCCCCAGCATTTT | CASSGQGSNQPQHF
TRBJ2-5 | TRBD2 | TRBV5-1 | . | TGCGCCAGCAGCATAGCGGGAGGGAGTGAGACCCAGTACTTC | CASSIAGGSETQYF
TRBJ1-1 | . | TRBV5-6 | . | TGTGCCAGCAGCCCGGGGTTGAACACTGAAGCTTTCTTT | CASSPGLNTEAFF
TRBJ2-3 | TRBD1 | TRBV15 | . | TGTGCCACCAGCAGGTACGGGACAGCACAAGCGTTCACAGATACGCAGTATTTT | CATSRYGTAQAFTDTQYF
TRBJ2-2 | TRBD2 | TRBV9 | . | TGTGCCAGCAGCGGCCCACTAGCGGGGCCCGGGGAGCTGTTTTTT | CASSGPLAGPGELFF
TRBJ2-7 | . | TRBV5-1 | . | TGCGCCAGCAGCCCCGGACAGAAGGGCTACGAGCAGTACTTC | CASSPGQKGYEQYF
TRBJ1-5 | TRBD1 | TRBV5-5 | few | TGTGCCAGCAGCTTGGATAGGGACAGGGGCAATCAGCCCCAGCATTTT | CASSLDRDRGNQPQHF
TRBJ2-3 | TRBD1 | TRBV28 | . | TGTGCCAGCAGTCGACAGGGGGCGGAGGGGACAGATACGCAGTATTTT | CASSRQGAEGTDTQYF
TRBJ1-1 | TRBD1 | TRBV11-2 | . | TGTGCCAGCAGCTGGGACCGACAGGGTGGGACGGACACTGAAGCTTTCTTT | CASSWDRQGGTDTEAFF
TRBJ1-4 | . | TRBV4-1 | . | TGCGCCAGCAGCCAAAACTCAGGGTCAACTAATGAAAAACTGTTTTTT | CASSQNSGSTNEKLFF
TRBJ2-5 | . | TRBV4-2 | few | TGTGCCAGCAGCCAAGCTTTGTACCAAGAGACCCAGTACTTC | CASSQALYQETQYF
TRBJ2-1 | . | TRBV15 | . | TGTGCCACCAGCAGAGATAGAAGCACTGCGGTCCTCTCCTACAATGAGCAGTTCTTC | CATSRDRSTAVLSYNEQFF
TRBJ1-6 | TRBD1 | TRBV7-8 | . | TGTGCCAGCAGCTCGGGGACAGGGGGAAATTCACCCCTCCACTTT | CASSSGTGGNSPLHF
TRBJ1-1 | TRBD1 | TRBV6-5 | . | TGTGCCAGCAGTGTTCAGGGGGCGGTAACTGAAGCTTTCTTT | CASSVQGAVTEAFF
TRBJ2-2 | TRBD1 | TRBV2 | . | TGTGCCGTCCAGGGGGCGTCCACCGGGGAGCTGTTTTTT | CAVQGASTGELFF
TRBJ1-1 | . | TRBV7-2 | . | TGTGCCAGCAGCCCCCGACAGAACACTGAAGCTTTCTTT | CASSPRQNTEAFF
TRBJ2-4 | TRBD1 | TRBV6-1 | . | TGTGCCAGCAGTGGGACAGGGTGGGGGGCGAATTTCGTAGCCAAAAACATTCAGTACTTC | CASSGTGWGANFVAKNIQYF
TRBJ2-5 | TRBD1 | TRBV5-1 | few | TGCGCCAGCAGCTTTTCCAGGGGGCATCAAGAGACCCAGTACTTC | CASSFSRGHQETQYF
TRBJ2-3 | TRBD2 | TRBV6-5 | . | TGTGCCAGCGCGGGGGGTGGCACAGATACGCAGTATTTT | CASAGGGTDTQYF
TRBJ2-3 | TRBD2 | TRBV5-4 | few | TGTGCCAGCAACTCCGGGACTAGCGGGGGATACACAGATACGCAGTATTTT | CASNSGTSGGYTDTQYF
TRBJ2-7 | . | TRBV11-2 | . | TGTGCCAGCAGCTTAGGTCCCGACGGGGGTATTTCCTACGAGCAGTACTTC | CASSLGPDGGISYEQYF
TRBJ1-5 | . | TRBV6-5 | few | TGTGCCAGCAGTTACTCGTGGGGGGGAAGTCAGCCCCAGCATTTT | CASSYSWGGSQPQHF
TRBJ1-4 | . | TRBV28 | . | TGTGCCAGCAGTTTGGTGGGGGCGGCTAATGAAAAACTGTTTTTT | CASSLVGAANEKLFF
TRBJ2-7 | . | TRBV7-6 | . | TGTGCCAGCAGCTTACTAGCTCCCGGAGGCGAGCAGTACTTC | CASSLLAPGGEQYF
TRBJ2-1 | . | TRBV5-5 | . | TGTGCCAGCAGCTTGGGACAATTCTACAATGAGCAGTTCTTC | CASSLGQFYNEQFF
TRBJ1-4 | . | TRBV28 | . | TGTGCCAGCAGGGGGCTTGATGGTGAAAAACTGTTTTTT | CASRGLDGEKLFF
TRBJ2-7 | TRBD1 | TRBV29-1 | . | TGCAGCGTTGCGACAGGGTCGGGTTCCTACGAGCAGTACTTC | CSVATGSGSYEQYF
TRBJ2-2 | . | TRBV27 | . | TGTGCCAGCAGCCCAGGGCCGAACACCGGGGAGCTGTTTTTT | CASSPGPNTGELFF
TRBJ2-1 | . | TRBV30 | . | TGTGCCTGGAGTGTCATACAGGGTAACAATGAGCAGTTCTTC | CAWSVIQGNNEQFF
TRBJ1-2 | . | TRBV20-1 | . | TGCAGTGCAACAGGCTACTATGGCTACACCTTC | CSATGYYGYTF
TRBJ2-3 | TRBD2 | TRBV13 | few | TGTGCCAGCAGCTTACGACTAGCGGGAATAACAGATACGCAGTATTTT | CASSLRLAGITDTQYF
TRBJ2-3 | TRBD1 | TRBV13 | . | TGTGCCAGCAGCTTAGCAGGACAGGGATCAGATACGCAGTATTTT | CASSLAGQGSDTQYF
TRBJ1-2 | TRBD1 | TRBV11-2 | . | TGTGCCAGCAGCATCGGGACAGGGTATGGCTACACCTTC | CASSIGTGYGYTF